In its sample, the clone carrying this TCR beta chain was seen many times. The TCR beta CDR3 regions underwent amplification using RNA transcripts as the source. The HTBI set primed first-round TCR CDR3 RT-PCR. TCRdb processed the multiplex PCR reads anew with MiXCR; each CDR3 protein has one entry. The sample lists fewer than 650,000 distinct CDR3 sequences, under 15% seen once, with 3.5% to 4.5% in the top ten. Cells are PBMCs isolated from about 10 ml of fresh blood. The CDR3 sequence is 11 residues long. Germline lookup yields CDR1 SQVTM and CDR2 ANQGSEA. V lost 7 bases and J lost 2, with 8 bases in between. This sample stems from a study of T cells in Graves' hyperthyroidism and ophthalmopathy.

The clonotype originates from a woman in her thirties or forties with Graves' ophthalmopathy. Sequenced input: blood. The chain carries TRBV29-1 and TRBJ2-5, with unresolved D. For the CDR3, the DNA is TGCAGCGCCCTTATGCAAGAGACCCAGTACTTC. Translated, it gives CSALMQETQYF.